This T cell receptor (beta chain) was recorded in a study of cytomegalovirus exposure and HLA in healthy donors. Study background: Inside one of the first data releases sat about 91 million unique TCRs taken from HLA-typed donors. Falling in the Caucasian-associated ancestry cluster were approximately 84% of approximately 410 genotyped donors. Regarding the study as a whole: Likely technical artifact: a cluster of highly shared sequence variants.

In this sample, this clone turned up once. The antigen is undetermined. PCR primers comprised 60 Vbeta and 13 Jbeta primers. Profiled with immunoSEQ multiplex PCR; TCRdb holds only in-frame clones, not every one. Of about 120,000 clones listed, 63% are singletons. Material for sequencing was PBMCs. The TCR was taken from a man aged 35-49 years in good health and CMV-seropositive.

The CDR3 sequence is CASSQETSGRANLDTQYF. The CDR3, as DNA: TGCGCCAGCAGCCAAGAAACTAGCGGGAGGGCCAATTTAGATACGCAGTATTTT. The chain links TRBV4-3 to TRBJ2-3, with 13 positions matching TRBD2. This CDR3 is 18 amino acids long. Germline CDR1 reads LGHNA; CDR2 reads YSLEER. V trimming: 0 bases; J trimming: 5 bases; junction bases outside the gene matches: 8.